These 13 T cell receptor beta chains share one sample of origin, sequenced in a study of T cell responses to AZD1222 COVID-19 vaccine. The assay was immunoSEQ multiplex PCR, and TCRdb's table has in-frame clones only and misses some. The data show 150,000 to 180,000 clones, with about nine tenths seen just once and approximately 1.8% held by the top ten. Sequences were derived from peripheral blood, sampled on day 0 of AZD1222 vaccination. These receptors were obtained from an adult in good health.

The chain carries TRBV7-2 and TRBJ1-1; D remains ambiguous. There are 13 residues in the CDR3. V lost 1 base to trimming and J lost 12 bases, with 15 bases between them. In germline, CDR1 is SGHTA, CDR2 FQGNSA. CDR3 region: CASSLEGPHATFF. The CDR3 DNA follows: TGTGCCAGCAGCTTAGAAGGACCCCACGCAACTTTCTTT.

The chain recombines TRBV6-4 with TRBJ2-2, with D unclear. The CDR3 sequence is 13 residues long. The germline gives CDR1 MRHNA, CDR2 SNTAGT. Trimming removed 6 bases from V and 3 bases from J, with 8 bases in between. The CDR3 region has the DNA TGTGCCAGCAGCCCCAAAGACACCGGGGAGCTGTTTTTT. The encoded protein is CASSPKDTGELFF.

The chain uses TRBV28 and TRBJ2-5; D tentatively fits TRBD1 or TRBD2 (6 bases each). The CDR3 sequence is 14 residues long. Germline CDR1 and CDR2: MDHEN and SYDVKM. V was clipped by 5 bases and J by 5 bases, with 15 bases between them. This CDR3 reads CASSPWGAGETQYF. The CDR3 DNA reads TGTGCCAGCAGTCCGTGGGGGGCAGGGGAGACCCAGTACTTC.

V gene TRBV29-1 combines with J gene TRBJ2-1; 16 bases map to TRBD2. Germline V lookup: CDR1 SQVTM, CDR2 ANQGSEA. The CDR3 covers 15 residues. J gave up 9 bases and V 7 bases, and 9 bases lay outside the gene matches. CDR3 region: CSAGTSGRASGEQFF. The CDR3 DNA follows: TGCAGCGCAGGGACTAGCGGGAGGGCCTCTGGTGAGCAGTTCTTC.

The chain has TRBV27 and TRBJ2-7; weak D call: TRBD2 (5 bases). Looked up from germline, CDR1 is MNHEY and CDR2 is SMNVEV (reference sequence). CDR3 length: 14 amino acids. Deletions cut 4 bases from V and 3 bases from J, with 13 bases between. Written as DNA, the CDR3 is TGTGCCAGCAGTTATCGGGGTAGCATCTACGAGCAGTACTTC. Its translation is CASSYRGSIYEQYF.

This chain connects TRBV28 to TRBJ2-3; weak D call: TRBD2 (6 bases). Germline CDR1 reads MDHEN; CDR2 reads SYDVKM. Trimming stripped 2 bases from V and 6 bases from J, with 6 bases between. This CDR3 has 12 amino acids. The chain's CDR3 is CASSLREDTQYF. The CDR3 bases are TGTGCCAGCAGTTTACGGGAGGATACGCAGTATTTT.

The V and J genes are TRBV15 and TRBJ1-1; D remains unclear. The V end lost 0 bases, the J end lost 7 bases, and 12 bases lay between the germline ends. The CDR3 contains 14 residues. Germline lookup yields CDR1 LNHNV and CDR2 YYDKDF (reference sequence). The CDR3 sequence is CATSRDWASGEAFF. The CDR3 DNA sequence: TGTGCCACCAGCAGAGATTGGGCGTCGGGTGAAGCTTTCTTT.

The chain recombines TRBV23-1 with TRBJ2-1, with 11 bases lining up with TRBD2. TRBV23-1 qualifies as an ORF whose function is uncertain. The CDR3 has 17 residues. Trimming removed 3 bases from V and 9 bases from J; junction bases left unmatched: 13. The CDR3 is CASSHPEASGRRGEQFF. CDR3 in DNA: TGCGCCAGCAGTCACCCGGAGGCTAGCGGGAGGAGGGGTGAGCAGTTCTTC.

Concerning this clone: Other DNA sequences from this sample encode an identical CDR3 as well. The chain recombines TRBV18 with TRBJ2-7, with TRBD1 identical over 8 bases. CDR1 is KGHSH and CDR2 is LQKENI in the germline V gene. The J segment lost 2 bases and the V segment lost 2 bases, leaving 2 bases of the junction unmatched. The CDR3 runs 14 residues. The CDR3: CASSPGTGAYEQYF. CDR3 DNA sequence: TGTGCCAGCTCACCAGGGACAGGAGCCTACGAGCAGTACTTC.

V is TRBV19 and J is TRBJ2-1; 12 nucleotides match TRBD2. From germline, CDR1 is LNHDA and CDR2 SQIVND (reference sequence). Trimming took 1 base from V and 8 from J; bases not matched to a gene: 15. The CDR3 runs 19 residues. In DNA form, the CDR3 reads TGTGCCAGTAGTATAGGAAGCCTAGCGGGAGGGGGGACCTTGGATGAGCAGTTCTTC. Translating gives CASSIGSLAGGGTLDEQFF.

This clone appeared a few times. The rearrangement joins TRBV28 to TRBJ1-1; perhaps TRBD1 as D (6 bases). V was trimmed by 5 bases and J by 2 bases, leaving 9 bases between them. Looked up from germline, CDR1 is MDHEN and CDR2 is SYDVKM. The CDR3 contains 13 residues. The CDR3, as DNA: TGTGCCAGCAGTCCCGGGGGCAACACTGAAGCTTTCTTT. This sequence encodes CASSPGGNTEAFF.

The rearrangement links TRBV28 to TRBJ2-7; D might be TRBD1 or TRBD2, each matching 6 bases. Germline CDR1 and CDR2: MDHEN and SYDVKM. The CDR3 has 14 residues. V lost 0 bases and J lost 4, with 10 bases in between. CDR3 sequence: CASSLWGGRYEQYF. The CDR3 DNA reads TGTGCCAGCAGTTTATGGGGGGGCCGATACGAGCAGTACTTC. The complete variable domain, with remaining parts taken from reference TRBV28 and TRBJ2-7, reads DVKVTQSSRYLVKRTGEKVFLECVQDMDHENMFWYRQDPGLGLRLIYFSYDVKMKEKGDIPEGYSVSREKKERFSLILESASTNQTSMYLCASSLWGGRYEQYFGPGTRLTVT.

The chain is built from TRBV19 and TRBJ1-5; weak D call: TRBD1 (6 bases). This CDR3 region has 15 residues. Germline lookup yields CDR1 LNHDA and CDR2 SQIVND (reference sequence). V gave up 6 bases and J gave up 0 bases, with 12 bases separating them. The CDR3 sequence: CASRRTAISNQPQHF. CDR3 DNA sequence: TGTGCCAGTAGAAGGACAGCTATTAGCAATCAGCCCCAGCATTTT.